Sequencing of this TCR beta chain was carried out in a study of CXCR3-negative and CXCR3-positive naive CD8 T cells. Study context: TRB reads totalled about 150 million, about 1.5 +/- 0.3 million per library.

Study-level points and caveats: For the naive subsets, surface CD5 was similar, and TCR strength was inferred from TRB CDR3 properties. Naive cells, whether CXCR3-negative or CXCR3-positive, had similar TRBV-TRBJ usage, while memory cells differed. Hydrophobicity of TRB CDR3s was greater in CXCR3-positive naive cells than in CXCR3-negative naive cells.

To note about this clonotype: What it binds is not known.

CDR1 and CDR2 (germline): SGHTA, FQGNSA. This CDR3 has 13 amino acids. cDNA libraries for TRB were generated by 5' RACE incorporating UMI labels. TCRdb re-called the 5' RACE reads and gives one entry per CDR3 protein, without DNA. The data show over 5,500 distinct CDR3 sequences, and the top ten clones hold 1.2%. Triplicate roughly 300,000-cell sorts were made of each CD8+ T cell subset. The sequence was collected from a human donor in good health. Some clones in this sample may be carry-over from other donors' samples. The sequenced sample was naive CXCR3+ CD8+ T cells from blood. The sample's subset: CD45RO-CCR7+CD27+CD95- naive CD8+ T cells expressing CXCR3 (TNR3+). The rearrangement joins TRBV7-2 to TRBJ2-1. The CDR3 loop is CASSLASYNEQFF.